This T cell receptor (beta chain) emerged from a study of Ad26.COV2.S vaccination and SARS-CoV-2 variants. On the study more broadly: Intramuscular Ad26.COV2.S doses were given once or twice, 56 days apart.

Assay: immunoSEQ multiplex PCR; the TCRdb copy retains only in-frame clones and omits some. The sample has 300,000 to 400,000 clones; 86% are singletons. CDR1 is KGHSH, CDR2 LQKENI, per germline. There are 17 residues in the CDR3. V shed 0 bases, J shed 2 bases, and the junction held 3 bases outside the gene matches. Regarding this clone: Its antigen is not identified.

Treatment: roughly 20 received Ad26.COV2.S at low or high dose, single or two shots; roughly 5 received placebo; per-sample allocation not given. It was on day 63 after the first vaccine or placebo injection that samples were taken. In the vaccine, an Ad26 vector expressed the SARS-CoV-2 spike of the Wuhan strain. General study results and limits: Vaccinated and placebo-treated recipients had similar non-spike TCR breadth. Measurements of TCR breadth and depth may have given underestimates of the total T cell responses.

J is TRBJ1-5 and V is TRBV18, with 11 positions matching TRBD1. This TCR came from a person aged 18-60 years who received the Ad26.COV2.S COVID-19 vaccine or a placebo. The specimen was peripheral blood, collected in a trial of Ad26.COV2.S vaccine versus placebo. The CDR3 loop reads CASSPPGGQGGNQPQHF. CDR3 DNA: TGTGCCAGCTCACCACCGGGGGGACAGGGGGGCAATCAGCCCCAGCATTTT.